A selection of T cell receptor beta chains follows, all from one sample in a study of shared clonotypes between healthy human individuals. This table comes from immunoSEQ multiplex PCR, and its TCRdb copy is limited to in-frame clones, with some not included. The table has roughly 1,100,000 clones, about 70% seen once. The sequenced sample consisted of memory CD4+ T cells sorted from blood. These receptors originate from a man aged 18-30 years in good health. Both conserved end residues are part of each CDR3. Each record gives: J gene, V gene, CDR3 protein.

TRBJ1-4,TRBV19,CASSTSEKLFF
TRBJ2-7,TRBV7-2,CASSLGFQDHEQYF
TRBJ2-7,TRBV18,CASSPVAGEGGEQYF
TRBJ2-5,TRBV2,CASSEQGAGETQYF
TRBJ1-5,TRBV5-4,CASSTMGQPQHF
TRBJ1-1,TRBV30,CAGSRGAGTEAFF
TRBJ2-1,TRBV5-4,CASSLGIERGEQFF
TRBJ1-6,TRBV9,CASSRSGETYNSPLHF
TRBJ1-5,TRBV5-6,CASSLWTVFGAQPQHF
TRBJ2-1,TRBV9,CASSVSTSGGYNEQFF
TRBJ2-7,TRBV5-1,CASRSGAYEQYF
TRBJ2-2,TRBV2,CASKGLAGRTGELFF
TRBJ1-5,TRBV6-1,CASTRQGEQPQHF
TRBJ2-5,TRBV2,CASSVLAGGQETQYF
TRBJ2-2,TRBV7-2,CASSLGRGAGPGELFF
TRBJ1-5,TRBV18,CASSPPGQGSNQPQHF
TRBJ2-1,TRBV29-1,CSSWRGSGRYNEQFF
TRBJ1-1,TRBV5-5,CASSFTDTLNTEAFF
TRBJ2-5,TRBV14,CASSPTVLETQYF
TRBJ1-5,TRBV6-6,CASTLGGGNSNQPQHF
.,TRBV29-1,CSVSDWDGNEQYF
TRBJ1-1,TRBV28,CASSGTAPMNTEAFF
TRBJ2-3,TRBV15,CATSSLEGTTTDTQYF
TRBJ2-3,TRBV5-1,CASRLAGGGSTDTQYF
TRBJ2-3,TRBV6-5,CASSSGLAGLADTQYF
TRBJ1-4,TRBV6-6,CASSPSSPSTNEKLFF
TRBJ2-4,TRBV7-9,CASSRNAGGPWDIQYF
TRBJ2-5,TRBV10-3,CAISARGNQETQYF
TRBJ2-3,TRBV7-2,CASSLGGVITDTQYF
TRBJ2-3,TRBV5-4,CASSLDSSGTDTQYF
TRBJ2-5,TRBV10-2,CASSVLAGVSETQYF
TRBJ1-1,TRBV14,CASSQGKNTEAFF
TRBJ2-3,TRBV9,CASSVVGGSTDTQYF
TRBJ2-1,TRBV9,CASSVDAGKYNEQFF
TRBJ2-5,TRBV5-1,CASSFFNRGETQYF
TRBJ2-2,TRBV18,CASATGRHTGELFF
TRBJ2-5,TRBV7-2,CASSLAKKETQYF
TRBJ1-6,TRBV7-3,CASSLGEGTAPLHF
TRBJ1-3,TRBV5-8,CASSSSGISGNTIYF
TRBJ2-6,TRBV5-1,CASSLEPGGANVLTF
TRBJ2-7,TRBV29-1,CSARQGQGEQYF
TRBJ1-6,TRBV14,CASSQVSGTGYNSPLHF
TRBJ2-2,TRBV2,CASRVTSGGAGELFF
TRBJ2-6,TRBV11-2,CASSPQGGYGANVLTF
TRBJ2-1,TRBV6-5,CASSSRTSGDTMRQFF
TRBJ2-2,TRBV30,CAWRPSGRATGELFF
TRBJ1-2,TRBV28,CATHWVGYGYTF
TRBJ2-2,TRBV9,CASSGVNTGELFF
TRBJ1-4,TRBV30,CAWSVRRGEKLFF
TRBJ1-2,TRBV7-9,CASSSLTGVYGYTF
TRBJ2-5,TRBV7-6,CASSPLGRLAGGQETQYF
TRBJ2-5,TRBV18,CASSPLGETQYF